These 23 T cell receptor beta chains came from one sample sequenced in a study of CD8 T cells in Susac syndrome. Reverse transcription used about 0.45 to 1 ug RNA and random hexamers. TCRdb ran MiXCR on the immunoSEQ multiplex PCR reads and lists one entry per CDR3 protein. The table shows about 150,000 distinct CDR3 sequences, with about 94% occurring only once. Sequenced: CD8+ T cells from PBMCs. The receptors were sampled from a human donor with multiple sclerosis.

The J gene is TRBJ1-1, the V gene TRBV3-1, with a possible D match to TRBD1 (5 bases). This CDR3 has 15 amino acids. CDR1 and CDR2 from the germline V gene are LGHDT and YNNKEL (reference sequence). V was trimmed by 0 bases and J by 4 bases, leaving 12 bases between them. The DNA of the CDR3 is TGTGCCAGCAGCCAAGACCCTGCGGACACCACTGAAGCTTTCTTT. Its translation is CASSQDPADTTEAFF.

The chain employs TRBV5-6 and TRBJ1-6, with 11 bases matching TRBD1. Trimming took 0 bases from V and 7 from J; bases not matched to a gene: 3. There are 16 residues in the CDR3. Germline V gene lookup returns CDR1 SGHDT and CDR2 YYEEEE. CDR3 sequence (DNA): TGTGCCAGCAGCTTGGAGGGACAGGGGGAGAATTCACCCCTCCACTTT. It yields the protein CASSLEGQGENSPLHF.

The chain couples TRBV3-1 to TRBJ2-2; 8 bases line up with TRBD2. CDR3 length: 14 residues. The V segment lost 7 bases and the J segment 1 base; nucleotides outside the gene matches: 2. Germline lookup yields CDR1 LGHDT and CDR2 YNNKEL (reference sequence). This chain's CDR3 is CASNLAGNTGELFF. The DNA of the CDR3 is TGTGCCAGCAATCTAGCGGGGAACACCGGGGAGCTGTTTTTT.

The CDR3 sequence: CASSAGGSPLHF. In DNA, the CDR3 is TGTGCCAGCAGCGCGGGAGGTTCACCCCTCCACTTT. The chain has TRBV12-3 or TRBV12-4 and TRBJ1-6; D not resolved. V lost 6 bases and J 9 bases, leaving 9 bases between the germline ends. The CDR3 has 12 residues.

V usage is TRBV20-1 and J usage is TRBJ1-2, with D hard to call. Germline V CDR1 and CDR2: DFQATT, SNEGSKA (reference sequence). Trimming stripped 3 bases from V and 6 bases from J, with 5 bases between. This CDR3 comprises 10 residues. In nucleotides, the CDR3 is TGCAGTGCTAGGGCGGATGGCTACACCTTC. This translates into CSARADGYTF.

The rearrangement links TRBV9 to TRBJ2-7, with D perhaps TRBD1 (5 bases). CDR1 is SGDLS, CDR2 YYNGEE, per germline. The V end lost 2 bases, the J end lost 6 bases, and 15 bases lay between the germline ends. CDR3 length: 14 residues. The CDR3 DNA sequence: TGTGCCAGCAGCGTCGACAGCCACCAGCGCGAGCAGTACTTC. Its translation: CASSVDSHQREQYF. Full variable domain (outside the CDR3, taken from reference TRBV9 and TRBJ2-7): DSGVTQTPKHLITATGQRVTLRCSPRSGDLSVYWYQQSLDQGLQFLIQYYNGEERAKGNILERFSAQQFPDLHSELNLSSLELGDSALYFCASSVDSHQREQYFGPGTRLTVT.

This rearrangement joins TRBV21-1 to TRBJ1-5. TRBV21-1 counts as a pseudogene. CDR3 length: 13 amino acids. CDR3 sequence (DNA): TGTGCCAGCAGCAAAGGGAGAAATCAGCCCCAGCATTTT. Amino acids: CASSKGRNQPQHF.

The chain links TRBV24-1 to TRBJ1-2; D is undetermined. CDR1 and CDR2 (germline): KGHDR, SFDVKD. This CDR3 region has 13 residues. Trimming took 5 bases from V and 4 from J, leaving 10 bases between them. The CDR3 DNA follows: TGTGCCACCAGTGCCCCAGGACTCTATGGCTACACCTTC. Amino acid sequence: CATSAPGLYGYTF.

This chain connects TRBV7-2 to TRBJ2-3; 11 bases are shared with TRBD2. The ends lost 4 bases at V and 6 bases at J; junction bases unmatched: 9. The germline gives CDR1 SGHTA, CDR2 FQGNSA. The CDR3 is 16 residues long. CDR3 sequence (DNA): TGTGCCAGCAGCTGGGGGACTAGCGGCCCCGGGGATACGCAGTATTTT. Protein product: CASSWGTSGPGDTQYF.

The rearrangement uses TRBV28 and TRBJ2-1; D call uncertain. V gave up 8 bases and J gave up 8 bases, with 7 bases separating them. CDR3 length equals 10 residues. CDR1 and CDR2 from the germline V gene are MDHEN and SYDVKM. The CDR3 DNA is TGTGCCAGCCAACCCGATGAGCAGTTCTTC. This sequence encodes CASQPDEQFF.

The V and J genes are TRBV2 and TRBJ1-2; TRBD1 matches at 7 bases. The V segment lost 4 bases and the J segment 4 bases; nucleotides outside the gene matches: 9. This CDR3 has 15 residues. Germline V lookup: CDR1 SNHLY, CDR2 FYNNEI. The CDR3: CASSGQDRLRYGYTF. CDR3 DNA: TGTGCCAGCAGTGGGCAGGACAGGTTACGCTATGGCTACACCTTC. Supplemented by reference TRBV2 and TRBJ1-2, the full variable domain reads EPEVTQTPSHQVTQMGQEVILRCVPISNHLYFYWYRQILGQKVEFLVSFYNNEISEKSEIFDDQFSVERPDGSNFTLKIRSTKLEDSAMYFCASSGQDRLRYGYTFGSGTRLTVV.

The J gene is TRBJ2-5, the V gene TRBV27; the D gene is possibly TRBD2 (5 bases). V lost 5 bases and J lost 5, with 18 bases in between. Germline loops: CDR1 MNHEY, CDR2 SMNVEV (reference sequence). The CDR3 is 15 residues long. CDR3 residues: CASSPLGSGGETQYF. CDR3 bases: TGTGCCAGCAGTCCCCTGGGGAGCGGCGGGGAGACCCAGTACTTC.

This chain connects TRBV5-1 to TRBJ2-7; 12 bases fit TRBD2. The CDR3 contains 15 residues. The V and J ends lost 0 bases and 3 bases, in that order; junction bases with no gene match: 1. CDR1 SGHRS and CDR2 YFSETQ come from the germline V gene. CDR3 coding DNA: TGCGCCAGCAGCTTGGGGACTAGCGGGGTCTACGAGCAGTACTTC. Amino acids: CASSLGTSGVYEQYF. Based on the CDR3 plus reference TRBV5-1 and TRBJ2-7, the full variable domain is KAGVTQTPRYLIKTRGQQVTLSCSPISGHRSVSWYQQTPGQGLQFLFEYFSETQRNKGNFPGRFSGRQFSNSRSEMNVSTLELGDSALYLCASSLGTSGVYEQYFGPGTRLTVT.

This clonotype was recorded only once. This sequence joins TRBV12-3 or TRBV12-4 and TRBJ2-4, with 10 bases identical to TRBD1. CDR3 length: 18 amino acids. J lost 0 bases, V lost 7 bases, and 12 bases had no gene match. CDR3 sequence: CASTPGQGVRVAKNIQYF. The CDR3, as DNA: TGTGCCAGCACCCCTGGACAGGGGGTCAGGGTAGCCAAAAACATTCAGTACTTC.

The J gene is TRBJ1-6, the V gene TRBV5-6; no clear D. The CDR3 has 14 residues. Per germline, CDR1 SGHDT and CDR2 YYEEEE. Between the trimmed V and J ends, which lost 0 bases and 8 bases, there was a span of 9 bases. The CDR3 loop reads CASSLDFRDSPLHF. The CDR3, as DNA: TGTGCCAGCAGCTTGGATTTCAGAGATTCACCCCTCCACTTT.

The V call is TRBV19, the J call TRBJ1-5; D call uncertain. Between the trimmed V and J ends, which lost 3 bases and 1 base, there was a span of 10 bases. The CDR3 has 15 amino acids. CDR1 is LNHDA, CDR2 SQIVND, per germline (reference sequence). The CDR3 DNA reads TGTGCCAGTAGTATTGTGGGCGGAAGCAATCAGCCCCAGCATTTT. Translating gives CASSIVGGSNQPQHF.

This chain joins TRBV7-8 and TRBJ2-1; the match to TRBD2 covers 14 bases. CDR3 length: 14 amino acids. CDR1 is SGHVS and CDR2 is FQNEAQ in the germline V gene. The junction had 4 bases not matched to a gene; V was cut back by 5 bases and J by 10 bases. The DNA for the CDR3 is TGTGCCAGCAGCGAGACTAGCGGGGGGGCGGAGCAGTTCTTC. It codes for CASSETSGGAEQFF.

V and J are TRBV3-1 and TRBJ2-1, with 11 bases lining up with TRBD2. The CDR3 consists of 17 residues. In germline, CDR1 is LGHDT, CDR2 YNNKEL (reference sequence). V shed 2 bases and J 1 base; nucleotides not matched to a gene: 4. The CDR3 coding sequence is TGTGCCAGCAGCCAAAGACTAGCGGGGTGGTCCTACAATGAGCAGTTCTTC. This gives the protein CASSQRLAGWSYNEQFF.

V is TRBV7-9 and J is TRBJ2-3, with D possibly matching TRBD2 (7 bases). The CDR3 runs to 16 residues. Trimming took off 4 bases at V and 3 bases at J, with 17 bases between the two ends. Per germline, CDR1 SEHNR and CDR2 FQNEAQ (reference sequence). The CDR3 loop reads CASSSKGGTRTDTQYF. The CDR3 coding sequence is TGTGCCAGCAGCTCCAAGGGGGGGACACGGACAGATACGCAGTATTTT.

The chain employs TRBV6-2 or TRBV6-3 and TRBJ1-1; no clear D. Looked up from germline, CDR1 is MNHEY and CDR2 is SVGEGT. V lost 2 bases and J lost 8, with 9 bases in between. The CDR3 consists of 12 residues. The CDR3 DNA follows: TGTGCCAGCAGTTACGCACGGACGGAAGCTTTCTTT. This sequence encodes CASSYARTEAFF.

The CDR3 sequence is CASTQDRAREQYF. CDR3 nucleotide sequence: TGTGCCAGCACCCAGGACAGGGCTCGCGAGCAGTACTTC. This chain uses TRBV13 with TRBJ2-7, with 8 bases fitting TRBD1. The CDR3 contains 13 residues. The germline V gene has CDR1 PRHDT and CDR2 FYEKMQ (reference sequence). Unmatched junction bases numbered 8, after V lost 7 bases and J lost 6 bases.

The CDR3, as DNA: TGTGCCAGTAGTATCAGCTCCTACAATGAGCAGTTCTTC. It is translated as CASSISSYNEQFF. The chain is built from TRBV19 and TRBJ2-1; no definite D call. Germline V gives CDR1 LNHDA, CDR2 SQIVND (reference sequence). V lost 3 bases, J lost 0 bases, and 3 bases lay in between. The CDR3 totals 13 residues.

The V call is TRBV15, the J call TRBJ2-2; 7 bases are a match to TRBD1. The CDR3 sequence is 15 residues long. CDR1 LNHNV and CDR2 YYDKDF come from the germline V gene (reference sequence). The trim removed 3 bases at V and 1 base at J, leaving 2 bases unmatched. The CDR3 is CATSSGTENTGELFF. The DNA for the CDR3 is TGTGCCACCAGCAGCGGGACAGAGAACACCGGGGAGCTGTTTTTT.